This paragraph covers one T cell receptor (beta chain) sequence. Trimming pared 8 bases from V and 5 bases from J, leaving 21 bases between. Germline assignment: CDR1 MNHEY and CDR2 SMNVEV (reference sequence). The CDR3 has 15 residues. This sample stems from a study of cytomegalovirus exposure and HLA in healthy donors. The repertoire was sequenced with immunoSEQ multiplex PCR; TCRdb's copy has only in-frame clones and lacks some. The table lists under 200,000 clones, approximately 80% of them singletons. The chain joins TRBV27 to TRBJ1-2; possibly TRBD1 for D (5 bases). The source is a young man in good health and CMV-seropositive. The sequenced sample was PBMCs. The CDR3 coding sequence is TGTGCCAGCGCCTACTTCCAGGGATCCAATTATGGCTACACCTTC. This translates into CASAYFQGSNYGYTF.